This paragraph reports one TCR beta chain. Sequenced by immunoSEQ multiplex PCR; TCRdb stores in-frame clones only, minus some. The sample holds roughly 260,000 clones, 83% seen once. This record comes from a study of blood T cell repertoires in COVID-19. The sequenced material came from PBMCs or T cells enriched from blood (not recorded which). This TCR came from a woman between 35 and 50 years old who had been exposed to COVID-19.

The CDR3, as DNA: TGTGCCAGCAGCGCGGGACAGGTTAACACAGATACGCAGTATTTT. Amino acid sequence: CASSAGQVNTDTQYF. The V gene is TRBV7-2, the J gene TRBJ2-3; 8 nucleotides agree with TRBD1. Germline V lookup: CDR1 SGHTA, CDR2 FQGNSA. V shed 5 bases, J shed 2 bases, and the junction held 6 bases outside the gene matches. The CDR3 has 15 residues.